This T cell receptor beta chain emerged from a study of T-cell reconstitution after alpha-beta-depleted transplantation in children. TCRbeta library construction was performed incorporating unique molecular identifiers. MiXCR, run by TCRdb on the PCR reads, gives a single entry per CDR3 protein. The table lists 550,000 to 600,000 distinct CDR3 sequences, 20% to 25% of them singletons. This clonotype was seen a few times. No antigen is known for it. Regarding the study as a whole: Newly generated T cells supplied most T-cell counts and diversity one year post-transplant. The origin of alpha-beta T cells about two months after transplant was reportedly several hundred expanded graft clones. Surviving thymic progenitors and recipient T cells were the source of high TCRbeta diversity at day 60 in some patients.

Trimming left V 6 bases short and J 5 bases short, with 13 bases between. The CDR3 has 12 amino acids. CDR1 DFQATT and CDR2 SNEGSKA come from the germline V gene (reference sequence). The V and J genes are TRBV20-1 and TRBJ2-5, with D perhaps matching TRBD1 (5 bases). This receptor was obtained from a boy younger than two who had a stem cell transplant for acute myeloid leukemia, so the T cells may come from the graft donor. Here the sequenced sample was PBMCs, mostly from graft donor cells, taken 360 days after TCRalphabeta/CD19-depleted stem cell transplant. CDR3 residues: CSAVRGLETQYF. In DNA, the CDR3 is TGCAGTGCAGTAAGGGGTTTGGAGACCCAGTACTTC.